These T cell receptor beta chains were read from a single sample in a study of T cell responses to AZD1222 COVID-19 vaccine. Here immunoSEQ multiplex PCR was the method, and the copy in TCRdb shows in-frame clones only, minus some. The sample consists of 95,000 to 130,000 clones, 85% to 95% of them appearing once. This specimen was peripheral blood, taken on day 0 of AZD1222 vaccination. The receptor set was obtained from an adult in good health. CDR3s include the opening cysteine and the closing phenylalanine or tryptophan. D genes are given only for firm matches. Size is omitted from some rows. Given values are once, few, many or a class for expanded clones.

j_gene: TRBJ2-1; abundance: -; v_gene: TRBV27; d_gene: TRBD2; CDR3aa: CASSIAGDEQFF; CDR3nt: TGTGCCAGCAGTATAGCGGGAGACGAGCAGTTCTTC
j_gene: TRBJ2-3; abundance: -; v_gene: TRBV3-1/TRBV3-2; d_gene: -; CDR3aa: CASSQRGPDTDTQYF; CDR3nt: TGTGCCAGCAGCCAACGAGGACCAGACACAGATACGCAGTATTTT
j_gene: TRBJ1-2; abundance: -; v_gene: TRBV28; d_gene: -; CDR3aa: CASSLSGSYGYTF; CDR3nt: TGTGCCAGCAGTTTATCGGGGTCGTATGGCTACACCTTC
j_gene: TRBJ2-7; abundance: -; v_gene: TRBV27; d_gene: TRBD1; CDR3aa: CASSLDRATYEQYF; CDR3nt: TGTGCCAGCAGTTTAGACAGGGCGACCTACGAGCAGTACTTC
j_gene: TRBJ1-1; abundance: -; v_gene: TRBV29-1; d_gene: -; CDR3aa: CSVGSTSTEYAPEAFF; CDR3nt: TGCAGCGTTGGTTCTACTAGTACAGAATATGCCCCTGAAGCTTTCTTT
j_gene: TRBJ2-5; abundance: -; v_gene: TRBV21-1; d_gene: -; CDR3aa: CASSKVDEELETQYF; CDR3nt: TGTGCCAGCAGCAAGGTTGATGAGGAATTGGAGACCCAGTACTTC
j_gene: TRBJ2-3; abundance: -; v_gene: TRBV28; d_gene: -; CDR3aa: CASSLGVDTQYF; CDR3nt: TGTGCCAGCAGTTTAGGCGTAGATACGCAGTATTTT
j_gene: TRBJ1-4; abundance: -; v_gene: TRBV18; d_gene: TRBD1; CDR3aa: CASSAGTGGFSEKLFF; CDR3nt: TGTGCCAGCTCGGCTGGGACAGGGGGCTTCTCTGAAAAACTGTTTTTT
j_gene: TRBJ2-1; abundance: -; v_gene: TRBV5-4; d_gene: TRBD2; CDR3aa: CASSRLAGVTSRGNEQFF; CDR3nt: TGTGCCAGCAGCAGACTAGCGGGAGTAACTTCACGCGGAAATGAGCAGTTCTTC
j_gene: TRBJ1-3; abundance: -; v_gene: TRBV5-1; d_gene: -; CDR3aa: CASSFGDTGSSGNTIYF; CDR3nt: TGCGCCAGCAGCTTTGGGGACACAGGGAGCTCTGGAAACACCATATATTTT
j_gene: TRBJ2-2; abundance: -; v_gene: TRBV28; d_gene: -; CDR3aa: CASSLDWNTGELFF; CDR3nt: TGTGCCAGCAGCCTCGACTGGAACACCGGGGAGCTGTTTTTT
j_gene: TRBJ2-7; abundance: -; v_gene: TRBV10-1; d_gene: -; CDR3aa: CASSDGNSRGHYEQYF; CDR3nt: TGCGCCAGCAGTGACGGGAACTCGCGGGGACACTACGAGCAGTACTTC
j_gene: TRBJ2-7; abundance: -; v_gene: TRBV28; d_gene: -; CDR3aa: CASTQLGGVGSYEQYF; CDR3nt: TGTGCCAGCACCCAATTAGGAGGGGTCGGCTCCTACGAGCAGTACTTC
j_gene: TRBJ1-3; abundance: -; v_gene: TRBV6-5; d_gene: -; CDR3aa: CASRLAGNTIYF; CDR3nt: TGTGCCAGCCGCCTGGCTGGAAACACCATATATTTT
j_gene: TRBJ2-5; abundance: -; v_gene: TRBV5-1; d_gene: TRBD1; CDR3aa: CASSSTGLGRGETQYF; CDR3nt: TGCGCCAGCAGCTCGACAGGGTTGGGGAGAGGAGAGACCCAGTACTTC
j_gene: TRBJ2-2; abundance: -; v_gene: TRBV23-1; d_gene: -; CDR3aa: CASSQSSSRIGGELFF; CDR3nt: TGCGCCAGCAGTCAATCGTCCAGTAGGATAGGCGGGGAGCTGTTTTTT
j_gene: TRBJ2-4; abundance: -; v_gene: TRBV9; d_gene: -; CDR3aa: CASSPEDSENIQYF; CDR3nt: TGTGCCAGCAGCCCCGAGGACAGTGAAAACATTCAGTACTTC
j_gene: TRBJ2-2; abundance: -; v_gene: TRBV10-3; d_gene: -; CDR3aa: CAISESEREPPGELFF; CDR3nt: TGTGCCATCAGTGAGTCCGAACGGGAGCCCCCCGGGGAGCTGTTTTTT
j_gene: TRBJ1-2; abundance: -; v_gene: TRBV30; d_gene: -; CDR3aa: CAWSLPEGYTF; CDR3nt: TGTGCCTGGAGCCTCCCCGAGGGCTACACCTTC
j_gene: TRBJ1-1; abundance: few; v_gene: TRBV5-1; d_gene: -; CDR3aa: CASNQQGGSTEAFF; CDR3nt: TGCGCCAGCAACCAACAGGGAGGGAGCACTGAAGCTTTCTTT
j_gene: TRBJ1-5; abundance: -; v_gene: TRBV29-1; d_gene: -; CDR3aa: CSVAGLGQPQHF; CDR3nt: TGCAGCGTTGCAGGGCTTGGCCAGCCCCAGCATTTT
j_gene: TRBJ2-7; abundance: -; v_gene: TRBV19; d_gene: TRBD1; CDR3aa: CASSIADRALYEQYF; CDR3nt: TGTGCCAGTAGTATAGCCGACAGGGCCCTCTACGAGCAGTACTTC
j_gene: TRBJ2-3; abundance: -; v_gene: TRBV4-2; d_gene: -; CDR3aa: CASSLWTSGDTQYF; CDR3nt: TGTGCCAGCAGCCTATGGACTTCTGGGGATACGCAGTATTTT
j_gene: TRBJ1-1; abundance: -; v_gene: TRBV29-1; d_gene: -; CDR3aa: CSGARVVNTEAFF; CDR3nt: TGCAGCGGGGCGAGGGTGGTGAACACTGAAGCTTTCTTT
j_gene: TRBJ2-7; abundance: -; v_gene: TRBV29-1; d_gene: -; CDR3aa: CSVGGSNYEQYF; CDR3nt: TGCAGCGTTGGTGGCAGCAACTACGAGCAGTACTTC
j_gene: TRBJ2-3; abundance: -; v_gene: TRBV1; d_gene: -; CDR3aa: CTSSQGGVDIVGTDTQYF; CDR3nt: TGCACCAGCAGCCAAGGGGGCGTCGATATAGTTGGGACAGATACGCAGTATTTT
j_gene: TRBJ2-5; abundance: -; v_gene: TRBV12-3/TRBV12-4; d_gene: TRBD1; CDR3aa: CASSNRGQETQYF; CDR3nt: TGTGCCAGCAGTAACAGGGGACAAGAGACCCAGTACTTC
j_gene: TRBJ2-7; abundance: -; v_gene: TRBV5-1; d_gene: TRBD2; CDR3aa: CASSPLGSGSGYEQYF; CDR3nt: TGCGCCAGCAGCCCCCTCGGTAGCGGGAGTGGGTACGAGCAGTACTTC
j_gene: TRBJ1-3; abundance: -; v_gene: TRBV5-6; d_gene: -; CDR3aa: CASSLWGARSNTIYF; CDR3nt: TGTGCCAGCAGCTTGTGGGGGGCACGGAGTAACACCATATATTTT
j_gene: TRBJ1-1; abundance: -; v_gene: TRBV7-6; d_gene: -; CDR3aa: CASSLEVGGWNTEAFF; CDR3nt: TGTGCCAGCAGCTTAGAGGTGGGCGGGTGGAACACTGAAGCTTTCTTT
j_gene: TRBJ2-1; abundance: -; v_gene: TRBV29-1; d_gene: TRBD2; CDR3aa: CSVEGGGSGYNEQFF; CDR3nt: TGCAGCGTTGAAGGCGGCGGGAGTGGTTACAATGAGCAGTTCTTC
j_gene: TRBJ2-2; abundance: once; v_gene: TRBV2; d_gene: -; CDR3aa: CASSAGRRELFF; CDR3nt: TGTGCCAGCAGTGCCGGAAGGAGGGAGCTGTTTTTT
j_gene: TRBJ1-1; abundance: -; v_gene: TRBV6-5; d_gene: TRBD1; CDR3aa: CASSGTEYTEAFF; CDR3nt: TGTGCCAGCAGCGGGACAGAGTACACTGAAGCTTTCTTT
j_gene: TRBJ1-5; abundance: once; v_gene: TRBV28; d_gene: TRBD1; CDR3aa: CASSLGGTVDQPQHF; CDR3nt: TGTGCCAGCAGTTTAGGTGGGACAGTAGATCAGCCCCAGCATTTT
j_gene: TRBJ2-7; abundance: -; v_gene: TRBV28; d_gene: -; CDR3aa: CASSSLTEGLNAYEQYF; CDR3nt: TGTGCCAGCAGTTCCCTGACGGAGGGGCTGAACGCCTACGAGCAGTACTTC
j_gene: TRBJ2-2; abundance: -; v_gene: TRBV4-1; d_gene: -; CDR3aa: CASSQWGYTGELFF; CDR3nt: TGCGCCAGCAGCCAATGGGGATACACCGGGGAGCTGTTTTTT
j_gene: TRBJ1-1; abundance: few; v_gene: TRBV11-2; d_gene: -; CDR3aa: CASSLVWGGEAFF; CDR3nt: TGTGCCAGCAGCTTAGTGTGGGGGGGAGAAGCTTTCTTT
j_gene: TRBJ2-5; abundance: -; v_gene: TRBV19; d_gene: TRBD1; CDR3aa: CASSTRAGTGGLETQYF; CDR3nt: TGTGCCAGTAGTACCCGAGCCGGGACAGGGGGCTTGGAGACCCAGTACTTC
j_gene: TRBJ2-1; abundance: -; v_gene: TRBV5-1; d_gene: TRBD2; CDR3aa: CASSLGAGLAGVNEQFF; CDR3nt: TGCGCCAGCAGCTTGGGAGCGGGACTAGCGGGAGTCAATGAGCAGTTCTTC
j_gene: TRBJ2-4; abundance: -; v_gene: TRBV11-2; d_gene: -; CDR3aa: CASTFSKTTTGNIQYF; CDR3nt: TGTGCCAGCACCTTCTCCAAAACGACTACGGGAAACATTCAGTACTTC
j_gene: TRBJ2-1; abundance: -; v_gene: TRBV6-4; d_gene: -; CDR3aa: CASSAAEGSNEQFF; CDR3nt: TGTGCCAGCAGTGCCGCCGAGGGGTCCAATGAGCAGTTCTTC
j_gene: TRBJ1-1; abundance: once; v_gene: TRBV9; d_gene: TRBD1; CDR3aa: CASSATPYPFVDREAFF; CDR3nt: TGTGCCAGCAGCGCCACCCCGTACCCCTTCGTGGACAGGGAAGCTTTCTTT
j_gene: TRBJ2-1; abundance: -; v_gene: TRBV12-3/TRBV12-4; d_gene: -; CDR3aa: CASSFGSYNEQFF; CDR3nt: TGTGCCAGCAGTTTCGGATCCTACAATGAGCAGTTCTTC
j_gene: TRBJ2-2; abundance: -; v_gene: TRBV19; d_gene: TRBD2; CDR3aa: CASSIAYGRAAGELFF; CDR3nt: TGTGCCAGTAGTATTGCGTACGGGAGGGCCGCCGGGGAGCTGTTTTTT
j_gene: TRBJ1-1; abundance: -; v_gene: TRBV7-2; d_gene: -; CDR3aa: CASSFYRERPEAFF; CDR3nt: TGTGCCAGCAGCTTCTACAGGGAGAGGCCTGAAGCTTTCTTT
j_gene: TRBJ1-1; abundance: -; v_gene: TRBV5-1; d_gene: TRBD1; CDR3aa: CASSSHGTGNTEAFF; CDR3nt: TGCGCCAGCAGCTCGCATGGGACAGGGAACACTGAAGCTTTCTTT
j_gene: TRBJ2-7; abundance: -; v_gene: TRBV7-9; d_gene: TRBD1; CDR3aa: CASSLGQGSNEQYF; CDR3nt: TGTGCCAGCAGCTTAGGACAGGGCAGTAACGAGCAGTACTTC